What follows is one T cell receptor (beta chain) and its context. Its antigen is not identified. The V gene's germline CDR1 is SGHDT and CDR2 YYEEEE. This CDR3 has 15 residues. Trimming left V 0 bases short and J 3 bases short, with 12 bases between. The record originates from a study of beta chain features in type 1 diabetes. Notes on the study in general: Type 1 diabetes patients had moderately but significantly shorter TCRB CDR3s in all four CD4+ subsets. PCR might pick shorter templates more often, in the same way for patients and controls. In these data, an HLA type influence on TCRB rearrangement remained unresolved.

The authors reverse transcribed all of the isolated RNA, so sequencing captured expressed TCRB transcripts. Libraries were prepared by immunoSEQ multiplex PCR; TCRdb keeps only in-frame clonotypes and omits some of them. The table lists some 140,000 clones, 9% of them singletons. J is TRBJ2-5 and V is TRBV5-6; tentative D call: TRBD1 (7 bases). Sequences were obtained from central memory CD4+ T cells from blood. This sequence originates from a young man with type 1 diabetes. The CDR3 sequence: CASSLGAGGKETQYF. DNA for the CDR3: TGTGCCAGCAGCTTGGGGGCAGGGGGGAAAGAGACCCAGTACTTC.